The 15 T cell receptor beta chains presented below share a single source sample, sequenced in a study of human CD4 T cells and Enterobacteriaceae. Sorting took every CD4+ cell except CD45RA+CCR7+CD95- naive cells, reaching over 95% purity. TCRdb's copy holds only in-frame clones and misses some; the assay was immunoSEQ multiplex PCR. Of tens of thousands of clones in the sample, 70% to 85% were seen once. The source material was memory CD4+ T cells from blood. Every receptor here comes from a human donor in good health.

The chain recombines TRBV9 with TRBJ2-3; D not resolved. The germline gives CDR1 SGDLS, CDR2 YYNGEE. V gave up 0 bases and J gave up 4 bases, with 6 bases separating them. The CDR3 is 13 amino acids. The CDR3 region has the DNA TGTGCCAGCAGCGTAGTAGGTTCAGATACGCAGTATTTT. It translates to CASSVVGSDTQYF.

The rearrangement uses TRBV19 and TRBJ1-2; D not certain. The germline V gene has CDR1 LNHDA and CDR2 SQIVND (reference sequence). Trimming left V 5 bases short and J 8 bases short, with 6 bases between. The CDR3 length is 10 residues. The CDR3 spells CASSHKGYTF. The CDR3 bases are TGTGCCAGTAGTCACAAGGGCTACACCTTC.

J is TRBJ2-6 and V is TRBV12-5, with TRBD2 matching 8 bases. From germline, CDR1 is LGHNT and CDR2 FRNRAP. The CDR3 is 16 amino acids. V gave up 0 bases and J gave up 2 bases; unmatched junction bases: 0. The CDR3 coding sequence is TGTGCTAGTGGTTTGGTCGGGGGGGCTGGGGCCAACGTCCTGACTTTC. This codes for CASGLVGGAGANVLTF.

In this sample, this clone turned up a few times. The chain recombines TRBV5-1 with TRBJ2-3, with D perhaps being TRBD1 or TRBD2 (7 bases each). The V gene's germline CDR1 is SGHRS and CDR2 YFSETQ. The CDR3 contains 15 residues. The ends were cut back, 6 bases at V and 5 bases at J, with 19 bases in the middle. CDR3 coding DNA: TGCGCCAGCACTTTCAGGGGGGGCGCAGGAGATACGCAGTATTTT. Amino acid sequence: CASTFRGGAGDTQYF.

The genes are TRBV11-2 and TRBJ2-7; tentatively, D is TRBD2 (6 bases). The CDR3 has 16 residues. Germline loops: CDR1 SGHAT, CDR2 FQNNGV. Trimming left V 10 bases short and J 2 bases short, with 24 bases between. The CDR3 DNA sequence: TGTGCCACCCACCTAGTAGGAGCGAGCGGGCCCTACGAGCAGTACTTC. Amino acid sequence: CATHLVGASGPYEQYF.

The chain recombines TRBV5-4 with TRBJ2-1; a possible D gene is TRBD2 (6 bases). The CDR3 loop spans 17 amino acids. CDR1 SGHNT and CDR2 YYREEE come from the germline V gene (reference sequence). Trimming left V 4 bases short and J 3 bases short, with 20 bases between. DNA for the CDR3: TGTGCCAGCAGCCCCATGAAGGTAGCGGTAAGCTACAATGAGCAGTTCTTC. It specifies CASSPMKVAVSYNEQFF.

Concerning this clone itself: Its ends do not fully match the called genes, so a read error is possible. The CDR3 protein is CASTLGTGVTYEQYF. Here the CDR3 DNA reads TGCGCCAGCACCTTGGGGACAGGGGTAACCTACGAGCAGTACTTC. This chain joins TRBV5-1 and TRBJ2-7; 10 bases line up with TRBD1. Germline CDR1 is SGHRS and CDR2 is YFSETQ. The CDR3 length is 15 residues. Complete variable domain (other parts from reference TRBV5-1 and TRBJ2-7): KAGVTQTPRYLIKTRGQQVTLSCSPISGHRSVSWYQQTPGQGLQFLFEYFSETQRNKGNFPGRFSGRQFSNSRSEMNVSTLELGDSALYLCASTLGTGVTYEQYFGPGTRLTVT.

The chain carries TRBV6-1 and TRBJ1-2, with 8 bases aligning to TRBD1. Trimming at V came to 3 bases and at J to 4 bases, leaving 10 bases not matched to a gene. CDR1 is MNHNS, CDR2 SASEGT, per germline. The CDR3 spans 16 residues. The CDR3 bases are TGTGCCAGCAGTGACAGGGGGCGCGGGTTATCCTATGGCTACACCTTC. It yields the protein CASSDRGRGLSYGYTF.

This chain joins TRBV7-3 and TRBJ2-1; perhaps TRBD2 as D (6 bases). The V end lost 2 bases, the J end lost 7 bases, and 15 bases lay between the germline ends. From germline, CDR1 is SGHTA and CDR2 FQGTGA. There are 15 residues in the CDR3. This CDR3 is CASSLGGSLGNEQFF. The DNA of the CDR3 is TGTGCCAGCAGCTTAGGAGGGAGTCTAGGGAATGAGCAGTTCTTC.

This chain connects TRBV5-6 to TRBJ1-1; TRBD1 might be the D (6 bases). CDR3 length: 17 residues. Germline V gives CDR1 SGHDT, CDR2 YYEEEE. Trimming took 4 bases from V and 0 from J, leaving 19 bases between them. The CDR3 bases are TGTGCCAGCAGCCCCAGGAGGGGGTCCGGCATGAACACTGAAGCTTTCTTT. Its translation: CASSPRRGSGMNTEAFF.

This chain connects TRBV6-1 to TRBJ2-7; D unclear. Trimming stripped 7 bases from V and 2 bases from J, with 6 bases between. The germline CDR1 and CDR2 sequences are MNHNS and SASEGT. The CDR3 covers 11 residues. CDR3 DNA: TGTGCCAGCACTGGAGCCTACGAGCAGTACTTC. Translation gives CASTGAYEQYF.

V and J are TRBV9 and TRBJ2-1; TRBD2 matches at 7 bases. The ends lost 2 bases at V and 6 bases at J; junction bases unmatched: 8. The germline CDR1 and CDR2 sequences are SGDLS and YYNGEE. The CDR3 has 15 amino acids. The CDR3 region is CASSVEGASGNEQFF. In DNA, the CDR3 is TGTGCCAGCAGCGTTGAGGGAGCTAGCGGCAATGAGCAGTTCTTC.

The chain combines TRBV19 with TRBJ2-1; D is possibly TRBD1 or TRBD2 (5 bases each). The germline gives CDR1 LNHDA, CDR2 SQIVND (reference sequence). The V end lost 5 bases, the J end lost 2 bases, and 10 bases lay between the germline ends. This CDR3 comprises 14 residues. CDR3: CASSSGAAYNEQFF. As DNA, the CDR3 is TGTGCCAGTAGTTCCGGGGCCGCCTACAATGAGCAGTTCTTC.

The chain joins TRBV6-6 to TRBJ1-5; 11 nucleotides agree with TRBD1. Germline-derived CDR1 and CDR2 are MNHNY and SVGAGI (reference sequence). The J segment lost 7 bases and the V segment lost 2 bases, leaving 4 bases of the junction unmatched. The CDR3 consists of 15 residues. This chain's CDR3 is CASSYGTGGYQPQHF. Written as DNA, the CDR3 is TGTGCCAGCAGTTACGGGACAGGGGGTTACCAGCCCCAGCATTTT.

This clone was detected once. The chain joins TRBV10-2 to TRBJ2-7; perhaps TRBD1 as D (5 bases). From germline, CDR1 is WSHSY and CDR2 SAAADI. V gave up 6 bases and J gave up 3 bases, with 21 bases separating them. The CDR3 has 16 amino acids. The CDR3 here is CASSDHGQHIDYEQYF. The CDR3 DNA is TGCGCCAGCAGCGACCACGGACAACATATCGACTACGAGCAGTACTTC.